A single sample gave rise to the 2 T cell receptor beta chains below, sequenced in a study of TIL therapy for anti-PD-1-resistant metastatic lung cancer. Time point noted: pre-treatment sample, taken before nivolumab and TIL therapy. Pleural nodules or supraclavicular lymph nodes made up most of the excised metastases sampled. This was the immunoSEQ v3 assay. The data were produced by immunoSEQ multiplex PCR, yet TCRdb's version contains in-frame clones alone and is incomplete. The table includes some 90,000 clones, about 71% detected once. The source material was tumor tissue, sampled at baseline. The receptors were gathered from a person aged 25-80 years with non-small cell lung cancer.

V gene TRBV9 combines with J gene TRBJ2-5, with D possibly TRBD2 on 6 matching bases. Germline lookup yields CDR1 SGDLS and CDR2 YYNGEE. This CDR3 contains 16 residues. The V end lost 4 bases, the J end lost 1 base, and 17 bases lay between the germline ends. The CDR3 spells CASSPHGDSLQETQYF. Here the CDR3 DNA reads TGTGCCAGCAGCCCCCATGGGGACTCCCTCCAAGAGACCCAGTACTTC.

The rearrangement uses TRBV27 and TRBJ2-7; 7 bases agree with TRBD2. The CDR3 is made up of 14 amino acids. The germline V gene has CDR1 MNHEY and CDR2 SMNVEV (reference sequence). With 6 bases clipped from V and 4 bases from J, the junction kept 9 bases outside the gene matches. The CDR3 coding sequence is TGTGCCAGCAGGGAAGGTGGGAGGGGATACGAGCAGTACTTC. Protein: CASREGGRGYEQYF.